Below, 20 T cell receptor beta chains from the same sample are listed, as sequenced in a study of OX40 agonist ivuxolimab in advanced cancers. The data were produced by immunoSEQ multiplex PCR, yet TCRdb's version contains in-frame clones alone and is incomplete. The repertoire has fewer than 85,000 clones, 92% of them found once; the top ten carry approximately 9.3%. Sequences were derived from CD4+ or CD8+ T cells sorted from blood, sampled in a trial of the OX40 agonist ivuxolimab. The receptors stem from an adult with an advanced solid tumor such as melanoma, head and neck, liver or kidney cancer.

The gene calls are TRBV7-2 and TRBJ2-7; TRBD2 aligns across 13 bases. The trim removed 1 base at V and 2 bases at J, leaving 5 bases unmatched. Germline CDR1 and CDR2: SGHTA and FQGNSA. The CDR3 has 17 amino acids. The CDR3 nucleotides read TGTGCCAGCAGCTTAGGCCGACTAGCGGGGGGCCCCTACGAGCAGTACTTC. Residues: CASSLGRLAGGPYEQYF. Together with reference TRBV7-2 and TRBJ2-7, the CDR3 gives the full variable domain: GAGVSQSPSNKVTEKGKDVELRCDPISGHTALYWYRQSLGQGLEFLIYFQGNSAPDKSGLPSDRFSAERTGGSVSTLTIQRTQQEDSAVYLCASSLGRLAGGPYEQYFGPGTRLTVT.

J is TRBJ1-4 and V is TRBV10-3; TRBD1 is a possible D gene (6 bases). The CDR3 is 17 residues long. In germline, CDR1 is ENHRY, CDR2 SYGVKD. The CDR3 region is CASSAGAGTFSNEKLFF. DNA of the CDR3: TGTGCTTCATCGGCGGGGGCAGGGACGTTTTCTAATGAAAAACTGTTTTTT.

This chain connects TRBV5-6 to TRBJ2-7; TRBD1 might be the D (5 bases). The CDR3 is 14 residues long. The V gene's germline CDR1 is SGHDT and CDR2 YYEEEE. Trimming shortened V by 4 bases and J by 7 bases, and 18 bases separated the two germline ends. DNA of the CDR3: TGTGCCAGCAGCCCTTGGCAGGGCAGTTCGGAGCAGTACTTC. It encodes CASSPWQGSSEQYF.

This clone appeared a single time. The V and J genes are TRBV4-3 and TRBJ1-5; possible D gene TRBD1, 5 bases. Germline assignment: CDR1 LGHNA and CDR2 YSLEER. The CDR3 covers 15 residues. The germline V and J ends were trimmed by 0 bases and 6 bases, with 12 bases remaining between them. The CDR3 here is CASSQDGGLGQPQHF. In nucleotides, the CDR3 is TGCGCCAGCAGCCAAGATGGGGGTTTAGGTCAGCCCCAGCATTTT.

This CDR3 is CANPGAQEKLFF. CDR3 coding DNA: TGCGCCAACCCGGGGGCCCAAGAAAAACTGTTTTTT. The gene calls are TRBV4-1 and TRBJ1-4; TRBD1 might be the D (6 bases). V lost 10 bases and J lost 8, with 14 bases in between. The CDR3 covers 12 residues. Per germline, CDR1 MGHRA and CDR2 YSYEKL.

The rearrangement links TRBV9 to TRBJ2-7; D remains unclear. V was trimmed by 2 bases and J by 0 bases, leaving 6 bases between them. Germline CDR1 and CDR2: SGDLS and YYNGEE. This CDR3 spans 13 amino acids. The CDR3 here is CASSVGSSYEQYF. CDR3 bases: TGTGCCAGCAGCGTGGGCTCCTCCTACGAGCAGTACTTC.

V is TRBV27 and J is TRBJ1-5, with D tentatively TRBD1 (5 bases). Looked up from germline, CDR1 is MNHEY and CDR2 is SMNVEV (reference sequence). Between the trimmed V and J ends, which lost 3 bases and 5 bases, there was a span of 8 bases. The CDR3 is 13 residues long. CDR3 sequence: CASSFGGYQPQHF. CDR3 in DNA: TGTGCCAGCAGTTTTGGGGGATATCAGCCCCAGCATTTT.

J is TRBJ2-7 and V is TRBV30; 11 nucleotides align to TRBD1. The CDR3 is 15 residues long. Germline-derived CDR1 and CDR2 are GTSNPN and SVGIG (reference sequence). The trim removed 4 bases at V and 7 bases at J, leaving 12 bases unmatched. CDR3 in amino acids: CAWNTVGTGGMEQYF. CDR3 nucleotides: TGTGCCTGGAACACAGTCGGGACAGGGGGGATGGAGCAGTACTTC.

The chain joins TRBV4-1 to TRBJ2-7; D not resolved. Germline CDR1 and CDR2: MGHRA and YSYEKL. The CDR3 has 13 residues. V was shortened by 1 base and J by 6 bases, with 10 bases between the two germline ends. Here the CDR3 DNA reads TGCGCCAGCAGCCAAGTCGACGCACGCGAGCAGTACTTC. Its translation is CASSQVDAREQYF.

The J gene is TRBJ2-3, the V gene TRBV9, with D possibly matching TRBD2 (7 bases). The V end lost 0 bases, the J end lost 0 bases, and 11 bases lay between the germline ends. Looked up from germline, CDR1 is SGDLS and CDR2 is YYNGEE. This CDR3 has 16 amino acids. The CDR3 loop reads CASSVAGGASTDTQYF. CDR3 bases: TGTGCCAGCAGCGTAGCGGGGGGCGCTAGCACAGATACGCAGTATTTT.

V gene TRBV5-6 combines with J gene TRBJ1-1; D call uncertain. This CDR3 is 12 amino acids long. Germline loops: CDR1 SGHDT, CDR2 YYEEEE. V lost 0 bases and J 3 bases, leaving 3 bases between the germline ends. For the CDR3, the DNA is TGTGCCAGCAGCTTGGGAGACACTGAAGCTTTCTTT. It encodes CASSLGDTEAFF.

The count of this clone is one. The rearrangement joins TRBV15 to TRBJ2-1, with 11 bases aligning to TRBD2. The CDR3 consists of 15 residues. CDR1 and CDR2 from the germline V gene are LNHNV and YYDKDF (reference sequence). After removal of 5 bases from V and 4 bases from J, the junction contained 4 bases not matched to a gene. CDR3 DNA sequence: TGTGCCACCAGCGTAGCGGGGGGGCTTTACAATGAGCAGTTCTTC. Translation: CATSVAGGLYNEQFF. The whole variable domain, filled in from reference TRBV15 and TRBJ2-1, reads DAMVIQNPRYQVTQFGKPVTLSCSQTLNHNVMYWYQQKSSQAPKLLFHYYDKDFNNEADTPDNFQSRRPNTSFCFLDIRSPGLGDTAMYLCATSVAGGLYNEQFFGPGTRLTVL.

The chain is built from TRBV15 and TRBJ2-2, with D maybe TRBD1 (5 bases). Trimming cost V 5 bases and J 3 bases, with 10 bases left between them. Germline lookup yields CDR1 LNHNV and CDR2 YYDKDF (reference sequence). This CDR3 is 14 amino acids long. CDR3 DNA sequence: TGTGCCACCAGCGGGGCCCGGGACACCGGGGAGCTGTTTTTT. The encoded protein is CATSGARDTGELFF. Variable domain in full (rest from reference TRBV15 and TRBJ2-2): DAMVIQNPRYQVTQFGKPVTLSCSQTLNHNVMYWYQQKSSQAPKLLFHYYDKDFNNEADTPDNFQSRRPNTSFCFLDIRSPGLGDTAMYLCATSGARDTGELFFGEGSRLTVL.

The V and J genes are TRBV27 and TRBJ2-2; the D is unclear. Germline CDR1 and CDR2: MNHEY and SMNVEV (reference sequence). The CDR3 length is 12 residues. The germline V and J ends were trimmed by 11 bases and 5 bases, with 12 bases remaining between them. The CDR3 reads CAAGVTTGELFF. The CDR3 coding sequence is TGTGCCGCTGGGGTCACAACCGGGGAGCTGTTTTTT.

The chain uses TRBV2 and TRBJ1-2, with D possibly being TRBD1 (5 bases). The germline CDR1 and CDR2 sequences are SNHLY and FYNNEI. V was pared by 6 bases and J by 7 bases, with 18 bases between. This CDR3 contains 14 residues. In DNA form, the CDR3 reads TGTGCCAGCAGGCGCCGACTTGATGGGGCTGGCTACACCTTC. Translating gives CASRRRLDGAGYTF.

The rearrangement links TRBV27 to TRBJ1-1; TRBD1 aligns across 12 bases. CDR3 size: 16 residues. The germline V gene has CDR1 MNHEY and CDR2 SMNVEV (reference sequence). The ends lost 2 bases at V and 7 bases at J; junction bases unmatched: 8. CDR3 in amino acids: CASSLRRDRGRGEAFF. In DNA form, the CDR3 reads TGTGCCAGCAGTTTACGACGGGACAGGGGGCGAGGTGAAGCTTTCTTT.

This chain connects TRBV7-2 to TRBJ1-3, with 9 bases lining up with TRBD1. Unmatched junction bases numbered 4, after V lost 4 bases and J lost 3 bases. The V gene's germline CDR1 is SGHTA and CDR2 FQGNSA. The CDR3 has 15 amino acids. This CDR3 is CASSSTGGFGNTIYF. CDR3 DNA: TGTGCCAGCAGCTCTACAGGGGGCTTTGGAAACACCATATATTTT.

The chain carries TRBV4-3 and TRBJ2-7; D is perhaps TRBD2 (7 bases). The germline CDR1 and CDR2 sequences are LGHNA and YSLEER. V lost 3 bases, J lost 4 bases, and 16 bases lay in between. The CDR3 covers 15 residues. The chain's CDR3 is CASSHGKGGAYEQYF. CDR3 in DNA: TGCGCCAGCAGCCACGGGAAGGGGGGGGCGTACGAGCAGTACTTC.

This clone showed up just once. V and J are TRBV6-6 and TRBJ1-5, with D maybe TRBD1 (6 bases). The germline CDR1 and CDR2 sequences are MNHNY and SVGAGI (reference sequence). This CDR3 region has 15 residues. Between the trimmed V and J ends, which lost 4 bases and 3 bases, there was a span of 13 bases. CDR3 nucleotide sequence: TGTGCCAGCAGTTTCCTAGGGGGGCCCAATCAGCCCCAGCATTTT. Translation: CASSFLGGPNQPQHF.

The chain uses TRBV6-5 and TRBJ2-7, with D unclear. The germline V gene has CDR1 MNHEY and CDR2 SVGAGI. The CDR3 is 11 residues long. V was cut by 8 bases and J by 2 bases, with 7 bases left in between. Written as DNA, the CDR3 is TGTGCCAGCGGCCTTCCCTACGAGCAGTACTTC. Translated, it gives CASGLPYEQYF.